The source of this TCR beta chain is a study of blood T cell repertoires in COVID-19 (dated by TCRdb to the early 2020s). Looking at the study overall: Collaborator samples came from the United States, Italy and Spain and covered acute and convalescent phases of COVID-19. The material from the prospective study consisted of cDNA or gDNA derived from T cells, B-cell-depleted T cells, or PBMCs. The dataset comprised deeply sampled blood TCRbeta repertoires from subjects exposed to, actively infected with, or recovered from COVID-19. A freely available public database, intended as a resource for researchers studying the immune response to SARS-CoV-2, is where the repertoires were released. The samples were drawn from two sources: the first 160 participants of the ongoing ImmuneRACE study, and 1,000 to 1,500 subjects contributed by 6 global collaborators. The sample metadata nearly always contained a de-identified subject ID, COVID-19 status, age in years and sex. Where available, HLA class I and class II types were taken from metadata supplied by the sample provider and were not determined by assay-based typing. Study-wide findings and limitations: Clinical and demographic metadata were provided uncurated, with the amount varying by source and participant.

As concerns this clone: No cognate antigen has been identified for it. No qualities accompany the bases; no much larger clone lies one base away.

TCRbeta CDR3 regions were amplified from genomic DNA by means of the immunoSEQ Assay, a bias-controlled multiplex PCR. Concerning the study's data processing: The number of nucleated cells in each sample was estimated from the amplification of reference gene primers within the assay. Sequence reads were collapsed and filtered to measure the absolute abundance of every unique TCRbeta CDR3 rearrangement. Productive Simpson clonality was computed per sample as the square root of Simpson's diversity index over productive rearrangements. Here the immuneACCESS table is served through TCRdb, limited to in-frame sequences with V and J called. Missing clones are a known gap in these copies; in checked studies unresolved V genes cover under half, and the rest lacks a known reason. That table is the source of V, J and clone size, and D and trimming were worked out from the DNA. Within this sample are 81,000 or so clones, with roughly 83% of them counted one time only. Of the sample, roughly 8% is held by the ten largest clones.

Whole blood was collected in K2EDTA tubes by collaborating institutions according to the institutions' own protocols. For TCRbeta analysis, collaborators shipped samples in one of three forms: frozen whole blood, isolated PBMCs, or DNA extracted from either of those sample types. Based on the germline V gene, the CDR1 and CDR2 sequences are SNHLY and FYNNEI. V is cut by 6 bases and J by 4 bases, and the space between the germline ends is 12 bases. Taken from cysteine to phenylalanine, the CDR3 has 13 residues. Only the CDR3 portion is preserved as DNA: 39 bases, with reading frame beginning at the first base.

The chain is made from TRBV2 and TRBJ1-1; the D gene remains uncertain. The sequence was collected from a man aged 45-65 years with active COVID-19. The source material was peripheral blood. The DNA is TGTGCCAGCAGGGCGACATTGGTCACTGAAGCTTTCTTT. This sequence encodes CASRATLVTEAFF.